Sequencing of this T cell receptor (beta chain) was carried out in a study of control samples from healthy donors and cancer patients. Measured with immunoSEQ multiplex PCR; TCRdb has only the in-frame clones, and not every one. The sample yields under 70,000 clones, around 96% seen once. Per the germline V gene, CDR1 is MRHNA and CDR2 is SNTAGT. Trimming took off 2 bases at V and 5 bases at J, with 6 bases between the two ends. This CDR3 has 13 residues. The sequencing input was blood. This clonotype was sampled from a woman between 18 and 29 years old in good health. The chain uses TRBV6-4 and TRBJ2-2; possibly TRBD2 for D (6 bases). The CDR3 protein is CASSDAGTGELFF. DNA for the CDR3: TGTGCCAGCAGTGACGCGGGGACCGGGGAGCTGTTTTTT.